The TCR beta chain described here comes from a study of response to subunit inactivated influenza vaccine. The study, taken as a whole, reports: The authors proposed limited new T cell recruitment per seasonal influenza vaccination.

This clonotype came up a few times. What it binds is unknown. A single record per CDR3 protein comes from TCRdb applying MiXCR to the RT-PCR reads. Of approximately 500,000 distinct CDR3 sequences in the sample, 13% to 15% were seen once. The sequencing used PBMCs from blood, collected roughly 12 days after vaccination. This TCR derives from a middle-aged man who received an inactivated influenza vaccine.

The CDR3 spells CASSSVLGGGGDTQYF. The CDR3, as DNA: TGTGCCAGCAGCTCCGTCCTCGGTGGAGGGGGAGATACGCAGTATTTT. V is TRBV7-9 and J is TRBJ2-3; either TRBD1 or TRBD2 may fit D (6 bases each). The CDR3 contains 16 residues. Germline CDR1 and CDR2: SEHNR and FQNEAQ (reference sequence). Trimming left V 4 bases short and J 5 bases short, with 19 bases between.